This T cell receptor (beta chain) was retrieved from a study of CD8 T cells in Susac syndrome. Random-hexamer reverse transcription was applied to roughly 0.5 to 1 ug RNA. TCRdb recomputed calls from the immunoSEQ multiplex PCR reads with MiXCR, one row per CDR3 protein. Of a few hundred thousand distinct CDR3 sequences listed, about 85% were seen once; the top ten hold approximately 0.11%. The multiple sclerosis controls comprised treatment-naive patients whose relapsing-remitting disease was stable or active. The sequence came from a human donor with multiple sclerosis. Sequencing was carried out using CD8+ T cells from PBMCs.

CDR3 nucleotide sequence: TGTGCCAGCAGCTTAACGGGGGGAAACTATGGCTACACCTTC. As protein: CASSLTGGNYGYTF. The rearrangement joins TRBV13 to TRBJ1-2; perhaps TRBD1 as D (5 bases). Trimming shortened V by 2 bases and J by 2 bases, and 9 bases separated the two germline ends. This CDR3 is 14 amino acids long. Germline values: CDR1 PRHDT, CDR2 FYEKMQ (reference sequence). The full variable domain, rest sourced from reference TRBV13 and TRBJ1-2, is AAGVIQSPRHLIKEKRETATLKCYPIPRHDTVYWYQQGPGQDPQFLISFYEKMQSDKGSIPDRFSAQQFSDYHSELNMSSLELGDSALYFCASSLTGGNYGYTFGSGTRLTVV.